One sample yielded the 27 T cell receptor beta chains listed below, sequenced in a study of post-analysis software for immune sequencing data. Broader study findings: Five TRBV segments, including TRBV5-6, TRBV5-1 and TRBV20-1, were more frequent in patients than controls.

For these TCRs, the target antigens are not known. Unique molecular identifiers tagged the TCR beta cDNA libraries. Via MiXCR, TCRdb re-called the PCR reads, giving one row per CDR3 protein. This table holds approximately 260,000 distinct CDR3 sequences, roughly a third found once. Sample: blood. These receptors were collected from a girl aged 10-17 years with multiple sclerosis.

In the case of this clonotype: Germline and junction disagree at one end, which may indicate a read error. V usage is TRBV12-3 or TRBV12-4 and J usage is TRBJ2-3; 8 nucleotides align to TRBD2. The CDR3 runs 14 residues. CDR3 loop: CASSFSGSADAQYF. DNA for the CDR3: TGTGCCAGCAGTTTCAGCGGGAGCGCAGATGCGCAGTATTTT.

This clonotype was counted many times. This sequence joins TRBV5-1 and TRBJ2-1, with 10 bases that match TRBD2. From germline, CDR1 is SGHRS and CDR2 YFSETQ. The CDR3 contains 16 residues. With 4 bases clipped from V and 3 bases from J, the junction kept 7 bases outside the gene matches. The CDR3 region is CASSPLASGGYNEQFF. CDR3 in DNA: TGCGCCAGCAGCCCACTCGCTAGCGGGGGCTACAATGAGCAGTTCTTC.

This chain joins TRBV7-2 and TRBJ2-5; possible D gene TRBD2, 6 bases. V lost 4 bases to trimming and J lost 11 bases, with 23 bases between them. CDR1 SGHTA and CDR2 FQGNSA come from the germline V gene. This CDR3 has 15 residues. CDR3 in amino acids: CASSSTGTQTGEQYF. In nucleotides, the CDR3 is TGTGCCAGCAGCTCAACCGGGACCCAGACGGGAGAGCAGTACTTC. The whole variable domain, remainder taken from reference TRBV7-2 and TRBJ2-5, is GAGVSQSPSNKVTEKGKDVELRCDPISGHTALYWYRQSLGQGLEFLIYFQGNSAPDKSGLPSDRFSAERTGGSVSTLTIQRTQQEDSAVYLCASSSTGTQTGEQYFGPGTRLLVL.

This clonotype showed up many times. The chain uses TRBV20-1 and TRBJ2-4; the D is unclear. V gave up 0 bases and J gave up 0 bases, with 9 bases separating them. CDR1 is DFQATT, CDR2 SNEGSKA, per germline (reference sequence). CDR3 length equals 15 residues. The CDR3 DNA reads as TGCAGTGCTAGAGACAAACTTCTAGCCAAAAACATTCAGTACTTC. This gives the protein CSARDKLLAKNIQYF.

As to this clonotype: This may arise from a read error, as a much more abundant clone is one base away. This sequence joins TRBV5-1 and TRBJ2-1; D is possibly TRBD2 (6 bases). The J call may be in error: the DNA end matches TRBJ2-7 better. The CDR3 covers 14 residues. Germline CDR1 is SGHRS and CDR2 is YFSETQ. The CDR3 region has the DNA TGCGCCAGCTGGGACTCCGGGACCCTCAATGAGCAGTACTTC. Its translation is CASWDSGTLNEQYF.

Many counts were recorded for this clonotype. The V call is TRBV14, the J call TRBJ2-5; TRBD1 or TRBD2 may be the D gene (5 bases each). The CDR3 spans 13 residues. Per the germline V gene, CDR1 is SGHDN and CDR2 is FVKESK. V lost 3 bases, J lost 5 bases, and 10 bases lay in between. The CDR3 is CASSHWGKETQYF. DNA for the CDR3: TGTGCCAGCAGCCACTGGGGGAAGGAGACCCAGTACTTC.

A note on this clonotype: A much larger clone sits a single nucleotide away, making a read error possible. The chain has TRBV6-4 and TRBJ2-3; D may match TRBD1 or TRBD2 (6 bases each). CDR1 is MRHNA, CDR2 SNTAGT, per germline. The CDR3 contains 14 residues. The CDR3 reads CASSEGPGADTRYF. CDR3 coding DNA: TGTGCCAGCAGTGAGGGGCCGGGGGCAGATACGCGGTATTTT.

This clonotype was seen only once. This could be a read error, since a much larger clone is one nucleotide away. This chain joins TRBV11-2 and TRBJ2-2; TRBD2 agrees at 8 bases. The CDR3 covers 14 residues. Germline V CDR1 and CDR2: SGHAT, FQNNGV. V was clipped by 6 bases and J by 4 bases; unmatched bases: 4. This CDR3 is CASRRGVSTGELFF. The CDR3, as DNA: TGTGCCAGCAGGCGGGGGGTTAGCACCGGGGAGCTGTTTTTT.

Note on this clonotype: A much larger clone sits a single nucleotide away, making a read error possible. The rearrangement uses TRBV4-1 and TRBJ1-5, with D possibly being TRBD1 (6 bases). This CDR3 is 15 amino acids long. V lost 0 bases and J 9 bases, leaving 15 bases between the germline ends. Per germline, CDR1 MGHRA and CDR2 YSYEKL. The CDR3 bases are TGCGCCAGCAGCCAAGAGGTCGGGACAAGTGGGCCCCAGCATTTT. Translation: CASSQEVGTSGPQHF.

This clonotype was detected only a few times. The junction shows a germline mismatch at one end, possibly a read error. The chain recombines TRBV5-5 with TRBJ2-3, with D possibly matching TRBD1 (5 bases). CDR3 length: 14 amino acids. Germline loops: CDR1 SGHKS, CDR2 YYEKEE (reference sequence). CDR3 amino acids: CASSHDSVTDMQYF. The DNA of the CDR3 is TGTGCCAGCAGCCACGACAGTGTAACAGATATGCAGTATTTT.

The gene calls are TRBV20-1 and TRBJ1-1; the match to TRBD1 covers 9 bases. After removal of 5 bases from V and 3 bases from J, the junction contained 10 bases not matched to a gene. Germline V gene lookup returns CDR1 DFQATT and CDR2 SNEGSKA (reference sequence). The CDR3 covers 15 residues. CDR3: CSASPGQGSDTEAFF. The CDR3 DNA reads TGCAGTGCTTCCCCCGGACAGGGGTCGGACACTGAAGCTTTCTTT.

The chain employs TRBV20-1 and TRBJ1-4; no firm D call. Trimming took 1 base from V and 5 from J, leaving 14 bases between them. There are 15 residues in the CDR3. CDR1 is DFQATT, CDR2 SNEGSKA, per germline (reference sequence). The DNA for the CDR3 is TGCAGTGCTAGAGCCTCGGCCTCCGAAAATGAAAAACTGTTTTTT. Its translation is CSARASASENEKLFF.

On this clonotype: Just one base apart from a much larger clone, this may be a read error. The rearrangement links TRBV7-2 to TRBJ2-1; D perhaps matches TRBD1 (5 bases). Germline V gene lookup returns CDR1 SGHTA and CDR2 FQGNSA. Trimming took off 5 bases at V and 4 bases at J, with 9 bases between the two ends. The CDR3 has 13 residues. The CDR3 loop reads CASSPYRYNEQFF. CDR3 nucleotides: TGTGCCAGCAGCCCGTACAGGTACAATGAGCAGTTCTTC.

This clonotype was found many times. This chain links TRBV27 with TRBJ2-1; either TRBD1 or TRBD2 may supply D (5 bases each). The ends were cut back, 5 bases at V and 3 bases at J, with 17 bases in the middle. This CDR3 spans 16 amino acids. Germline V CDR1 and CDR2: MNHEY, SMNVEV (reference sequence). Here the CDR3 reads CASSIAGTKGYNEQFF. The CDR3 DNA sequence: TGTGCCAGCAGTATCGCCGGGACGAAGGGCTACAATGAGCAGTTCTTC.

This clonotype came up a few times. The J gene is TRBJ1-1, the V gene TRBV5-1; TRBD1 aligns across 7 bases. Trimming at V came to 0 bases and at J to 7 bases, leaving 6 bases not matched to a gene. This CDR3 is built from 14 residues. Germline CDR1 SGHRS, CDR2 YFSETQ. The chain's CDR3 is CASSLARGLGEAFF. Written as DNA, the CDR3 is TGCGCCAGCAGCTTGGCAAGGGGGCTTGGTGAAGCTTTCTTT. The full variable domain, its missing parts supplied by reference TRBV5-1 and TRBJ1-1, is KAGVTQTPRYLIKTRGQQVTLSCSPISGHRSVSWYQQTPGQGLQFLFEYFSETQRNKGNFPGRFSGRQFSNSRSEMNVSTLELGDSALYLCASSLARGLGEAFFGQGTRLTVV.

This clonotype appeared many times. The chain joins TRBV20-1 to TRBJ1-5; 7 nucleotides line up with TRBD1. The trim removed 1 base at V and 2 bases at J, leaving 5 bases unmatched. The CDR3 is made up of 15 amino acids. CDR1 DFQATT and CDR2 SNEGSKA come from the germline V gene (reference sequence). The CDR3 DNA reads as TGCAGTGCTAGAGCTTACAGGGGAGGCAATCAGCCCCAGCATTTT. Its protein is CSARAYRGGNQPQHF.

This clonotype was counted ten times or more. The chain couples TRBV5-1 to TRBJ2-1, with 7 bases fitting TRBD1. This CDR3 region has 18 residues. Germline trimming cut 4 bases from V and 6 bases from J; bases unmatched to any gene: 19. Germline V gives CDR1 SGHRS, CDR2 YFSETQ. The chain's CDR3 is CASSARQFRTGYVNEQFF. The DNA for the CDR3 is TGCGCCAGCAGCGCTCGTCAATTCAGGACAGGTTACGTCAATGAGCAGTTCTTC.

This clonotype has just a few counts. This sequence joins TRBV5-1 and TRBJ2-5; possible D gene TRBD1, 6 bases. Trimming removed 0 bases at V and 6 bases at J, with 12 bases between. This CDR3 spans 14 amino acids. The germline gives CDR1 SGHRS, CDR2 YFSETQ. CDR3 in amino acids: CASSLGGRDKTQYF. The CDR3 DNA reads TGCGCCAGCAGCTTGGGTGGAAGGGACAAGACCCAGTACTTC. Drawing the rest from reference TRBV5-1 and TRBJ2-5, the complete variable domain is KAGVTQTPRYLIKTRGQQVTLSCSPISGHRSVSWYQQTPGQGLQFLFEYFSETQRNKGNFPGRFSGRQFSNSRSEMNVSTLELGDSALYLCASSLGGRDKTQYFGPGTRLLVL.

The V and J genes are TRBV6-5 and TRBJ2-3; D might be TRBD2 (5 bases). The CDR3 has 15 residues. From germline, CDR1 is MNHEY and CDR2 SVGAGI. In DNA form, the CDR3 reads TGTGCATCCGGGATGGGGTACGGTAGCGAAGATACGCAGTATTTT. It is translated as CASGMGYGSEDTQYF.

This clonotype was counted many times. The chain carries TRBV19 and TRBJ2-4; TRBD1 is a possible D gene (6 bases). V was clipped by 7 bases and J by 7 bases, with 17 bases between them. The CDR3 sequence is 14 residues long. Germline loops: CDR1 LNHDA, CDR2 SQIVND (reference sequence). CDR3 residues: CASTPPGERNIQYF. The CDR3 DNA reads TGTGCCAGTACCCCGCCAGGGGAACGGAACATTCAGTACTTC.

The V and J genes are TRBV4-1 and TRBJ2-2; the D is unclear. This CDR3 is built from 13 residues. The ends were cut back, 4 bases at V and 4 bases at J, with 7 bases in the middle. Per germline, CDR1 MGHRA and CDR2 YSYEKL. In DNA form, the CDR3 reads TGCGCCAGCAGCCCCCCACTCACCGGGGAGCTGTTTTTT. Residues: CASSPPLTGELFF.

This clonotype was observed a few times. This may arise from a read error, as a much more abundant clone is one base away. The rearrangement joins TRBV29-1 to TRBJ1-5; tentative D call: TRBD1 (5 bases). The CDR3 consists of 14 residues. Trimming cost V 4 bases and J 6 bases, with 16 bases left between them. The germline CDR1 and CDR2 sequences are SQVTM and ANQGSEA. CDR3: CSVGGGSAGQPQHF. As DNA, the CDR3 is TGCAGCGTTGGTGGGGGGTCAGCGGGTCAGCCCCAGCATTTT.

The chain uses TRBV6-2 or TRBV6-3 and TRBJ2-5; 9 nucleotides align to TRBD1. From germline, CDR1 is MNHEY and CDR2 SVGEGT. The V segment lost 5 bases and the J segment 3 bases; nucleotides outside the gene matches: 13. The CDR3 covers 17 residues. CDR3 sequence (DNA): TGTGCCAGCAGTGAGCCTAGTGGACAGGGGAGGAAAGAGACCCAGTACTTC. It specifies CASSEPSGQGRKETQYF.

In this sample, this clonotype turned up once. The CDR3 ends on some other residue instead of the conserved phenylalanine or tryptophan, so this is likely a read error. The chain links TRBV6-2 or TRBV6-3 to TRBJ2-3, with no clear D. Looked up from germline, CDR1 is MNHEY and CDR2 is SVGEGT. Trimming removed 2 bases from V and 0 bases from J, with 12 bases in between. The CDR3 is 16 amino acids. The CDR3 nucleotides read TGTGCCAGCAGTTACAGGTCAACAGCTAGCACAGATACGCAGTATCTT. It codes for CASSYRSTASTDTQYL.

This clonotype has ten or more counts. The chain has TRBV24-1 and TRBJ2-3; D is ambiguous. The germline V gene has CDR1 KGHDR and CDR2 SFDVKD. Trimming shortened V by 3 bases and J by 6 bases, and 9 bases separated the two germline ends. This CDR3 is 13 amino acids long. The CDR3 here is CATSDPLTDTQYF. Written as DNA, the CDR3 is TGTGCCACCAGTGATCCACTCACGGATACGCAGTATTTT.

This clonotype was recorded at least ten times. The chain couples TRBV7-9 to TRBJ2-3; TRBD2 aligns across 14 bases. The CDR3 covers 15 residues. Germline CDR1 and CDR2: SEHNR and FQNEAQ (reference sequence). Trimming at V came to 5 bases and at J to 5 bases, leaving 3 bases not matched to a gene. The CDR3 bases are TGTGCCAGCAGCCCGGGACTAGCGGGAGTAGATACGCAGTATTTT. Its protein product is CASSPGLAGVDTQYF.

The sample holds a few counts of this clonotype. This rearrangement joins TRBV9 to TRBJ2-1, with 9 bases identical to TRBD2. The CDR3 consists of 17 residues. V gave up 3 bases and J gave up 1 base; unmatched junction bases: 8. Germline V lookup: CDR1 SGDLS, CDR2 YYNGEE. This CDR3 is CASSDRLAASSYNEQFF. CDR3 DNA sequence: TGTGCCAGCAGCGATAGACTAGCGGCAAGTTCCTACAATGAGCAGTTCTTC. Looking up the rest from reference TRBV9 and TRBJ2-1 gives the full variable domain: DSGVTQTPKHLITATGQRVTLRCSPRSGDLSVYWYQQSLDQGLQFLIQYYNGEERAKGNILERFSAQQFPDLHSELNLSSLELGDSALYFCASSDRLAASSYNEQFFGPGTRLTVL.